Below, 32 T cell receptor beta chains from the same sample are listed, as sequenced in a study of PD-1 blockade in classical Hodgkin lymphoma. Sample time point: newly diagnosed, previously untreated cHL patient sample. The repertoire was sequenced with immunoSEQ multiplex PCR; TCRdb's copy has only in-frame clones and lacks some. Among 70,000 or so clones listed, about 93% were seen once. Sequenced sample: peripheral blood mononuclear cells (PBMCs). The receptors shown here come from a human donor with classical Hodgkin lymphoma.

The gene calls are TRBV7-2 and TRBJ2-3; the D is unclear. V was pared by 1 base and J by 5 bases, with 10 bases between. The germline V gene has CDR1 SGHTA and CDR2 FQGNSA. This CDR3 is built from 14 residues. For the CDR3, the DNA is TGTGCCAGCAGCTTAGATTGGGCGGTAGATACGCAGTATTTT. Its translation: CASSLDWAVDTQYF.

The chain links TRBV6-6 to TRBJ2-7; 8 bases agree with TRBD2. The CDR3 is 15 residues long. Germline CDR1 and CDR2: MNHNY and SVGAGI (reference sequence). The V gene end was trimmed by 6 bases and the J gene end by 0 bases; junction bases not matched to a gene: 7. For the CDR3, the DNA is TGTGCCAGCAGGCATACCGGGACTAGCTCCTACGAGCAGTACTTC. Its translation is CASRHTGTSSYEQYF.

V usage is TRBV6-6 and J usage is TRBJ1-3; D is unresolved. The germline gives CDR1 MNHNY, CDR2 SVGAGI (reference sequence). The CDR3 sequence is 14 residues long. The V end lost 5 bases, the J end lost 0 bases, and 8 bases lay between the germline ends. The CDR3 is CASSQQHSGNTIYF. The CDR3 nucleotides are TGTGCCAGCAGTCAACAGCACTCTGGAAACACCATATATTTT.

J is TRBJ2-1 and V is TRBV7-2; 9 nucleotides match TRBD2. CDR1 SGHTA and CDR2 FQGNSA come from the germline V gene. The length of the CDR3 is 17 residues. The trim removed 5 bases at V and 8 bases at J, leaving 16 bases unmatched. This CDR3 is CASSPRWGSGRNDEQFF. The CDR3 DNA reads TGTGCCAGCAGCCCCCGGTGGGGTAGCGGGAGAAATGATGAGCAGTTCTTC.

The V call is TRBV19, the J call TRBJ2-2; D may be TRBD2 (6 bases). Germline V CDR1 and CDR2: LNHDA, SQIVND (reference sequence). V was trimmed by 3 bases and J by 6 bases, leaving 14 bases between them. The CDR3 loop spans 15 amino acids. The CDR3 is CASSMLAREAGELFF. Here the CDR3 DNA reads TGTGCCAGTAGTATGTTAGCGAGGGAGGCCGGGGAGCTGTTTTTT.

This chain links TRBV5-6 with TRBJ1-2; TRBD1 aligns across 10 bases. This CDR3 has 12 residues. Germline CDR1 is SGHDT and CDR2 is YYEEEE. V gave up 5 bases and J gave up 8 bases; unmatched junction bases: 3. The CDR3 sequence: CASRRDRGGYTF. The CDR3 nucleotides are TGTGCCAGCAGAAGGGACAGGGGAGGCTACACCTTC.

The V and J genes are TRBV9 and TRBJ1-1; D not certain. CDR3 length: 15 amino acids. Germline V gene sequence: CDR1 SGDLS, CDR2 YYNGEE. The V end lost 4 bases, the J end lost 1 base, and 14 bases lay between the germline ends. CDR3 protein: CASSPEWIGNTEAFF. The CDR3 coding sequence is TGTGCCAGCAGCCCTGAGTGGATTGGGAACACTGAAGCTTTCTTT.

The V and J genes are TRBV21-1 and TRBJ1-2. TRBV21-1 is an annotated pseudogene. The CDR3 is 13 residues long. The CDR3 reads CASSNDWGYGYTF. The CDR3 nucleotides read TGTGCCAGCAGCAACGACTGGGGCTATGGCTACACCTTC.

The chain joins TRBV6-5 to TRBJ2-3; TRBD2 is a possible D gene (7 bases). This CDR3 contains 16 residues. The germline V and J ends were trimmed by 0 bases and 3 bases, with 13 bases remaining between them. From germline, CDR1 is MNHEY and CDR2 SVGAGI. DNA of the CDR3: TGTGCCAGCAGTTACTCGAGGGGGGGGGCTACAGATACGCAGTATTTT. Translating it yields CASSYSRGGATDTQYF.

V usage is TRBV6-1 and J usage is TRBJ1-1, with D possibly matching TRBD1 (6 bases). V shed 8 bases and J shed 3 bases, with 10 bases lying between them. CDR1 MNHNS and CDR2 SASEGT come from the germline V gene. The CDR3 is 12 residues long. The CDR3 nucleotides read TGTGCCAGCCTTACAGGGTACACTGAAGCTTTCTTT. Translated, it gives CASLTGYTEAFF.

The chain links TRBV19 to TRBJ1-2, with 12 bases that match TRBD1. CDR1 and CDR2 (germline): LNHDA, SQIVND (reference sequence). The V segment lost 7 bases and the J segment 0 bases; nucleotides outside the gene matches: 9. The CDR3 extends over 17 amino acids. CDR3: CASTSGTGGQPNYGYTF. CDR3 sequence (DNA): TGTGCCAGTACATCCGGGACAGGGGGCCAGCCTAACTATGGCTACACCTTC.

The table lists this clone with a count of one. CDR3 DNA: TGTGCCAGCAGCCGGGGACCCGGACAGCCCCAGCATTTT. Amino acid sequence: CASSRGPGQPQHF. V is TRBV11-2 and J is TRBJ1-5; tentative D call: TRBD1 (5 bases). Germline CDR1 reads SGHAT; CDR2 reads FQNNGV. The V end lost 5 bases, the J end lost 7 bases, and 12 bases lay between the germline ends. The CDR3 has 13 amino acids.

The rearrangement links TRBV29-1 to TRBJ2-1, with 7 bases aligning to TRBD2. Germline values: CDR1 SQVTM, CDR2 ANQGSEA. The CDR3 covers 14 residues. V was clipped by 4 bases and J by 5 bases; unmatched bases: 8. CDR3 sequence reads: CSVVRLAANNEQFF. DNA of the CDR3: TGCAGCGTTGTCCGGCTAGCGGCCAACAATGAGCAGTTCTTC.

This chain connects TRBV15 to TRBJ1-3; 12 nucleotides line up with TRBD1. The CDR3 runs 19 residues. V dropped 1 base and J dropped 0; count of bases not matched to a gene: 7. CDR1 LNHNV and CDR2 YYDKDF come from the germline V gene (reference sequence). CDR3 region: CATSRAGTGGFSSGNTIYF. The CDR3 bases are TGTGCCACCAGCAGAGCCGGGACAGGGGGCTTCAGCTCTGGAAACACCATATATTTT.

The chain recombines TRBV5-6 with TRBJ1-2; D not resolved. There are 14 residues in the CDR3. Germline-derived CDR1 and CDR2 are SGHDT and YYEEEE. Trimming took 1 base from V and 5 from J, leaving 12 bases between them. CDR3 loop: CASSLRGRGYGYTF. For the CDR3, the DNA is TGTGCCAGCAGCTTGAGAGGGAGAGGGTATGGCTACACCTTC.

The rearrangement uses TRBV19 and TRBJ1-5; possibly TRBD1 for D (5 bases). Germline CDR1 reads LNHDA; CDR2 reads SQIVND (reference sequence). Between the trimmed V and J ends, which lost 0 bases and 2 bases, there was a span of 11 bases. This CDR3 region has 16 residues. This CDR3 is CASSIESGRGNQPQHF. The CDR3 DNA is TGTGCCAGTAGTATAGAATCAGGGAGGGGCAATCAGCCCCAGCATTTT.

The chain combines TRBV11-3 with TRBJ2-2; 7 bases are shared with TRBD1. The J segment lost 4 bases and the V segment lost 5 bases, leaving 7 bases of the junction unmatched. CDR1 is SGHNT, CDR2 YENEEA, per germline. CDR3 length: 15 residues. CDR3 sequence (DNA): TGTGCCAGCAGCCCCCGGGCAGGGGGCACCGGGGAGCTGTTTTTT. Translation gives CASSPRAGGTGELFF.

The V call is TRBV5-6, the J call TRBJ2-7; 8 nucleotides match TRBD2. CDR3 size: 16 residues. Trimming at V came to 0 bases and at J to 1 base, leaving 6 bases not matched to a gene. Germline CDR1 reads SGHDT; CDR2 reads YYEEEE. Here the CDR3 reads CASSLDLAGSSYEQYF. The CDR3 bases are TGTGCCAGCAGCTTGGATTTAGCGGGGAGTTCCTACGAGCAGTACTTC.

This chain connects TRBV6-5 to TRBJ1-1; D is undetermined. This CDR3 region has 14 residues. CDR1 and CDR2 from the germline V gene are MNHEY and SVGAGI. The V end was cut by 0 bases, the J end by 7 bases, with 12 bases between. The CDR3 is CASSYSDGLGEAFF. The CDR3, as DNA: TGTGCCAGCAGTTACTCAGACGGGCTAGGTGAAGCTTTCTTT.

V is TRBV28 and J is TRBJ1-5; possibly TRBD1 for D (5 bases). V shed 3 bases and J shed 2 bases, with 11 bases lying between them. In germline, CDR1 is MDHEN, CDR2 SYDVKM. The CDR3 contains 15 residues. In nucleotides, the CDR3 is TGTGCCAGCAGTTTCGGGGGGGGAGGCAATCAGCCCCAGCATTTT. It specifies CASSFGGGGNQPQHF.

The chain joins TRBV5-1 to TRBJ2-7; 7 positions agree with TRBD1. The CDR3 is 14 residues long. The germline V gene encodes CDR1 SGHRS and CDR2 YFSETQ. J gave up 2 bases and V 4 bases, and 6 bases lay outside the gene matches. The CDR3, as DNA: TGCGCCAGCAGCCTGACAGGGAAAACCTACGAGCAGTACTTC. It translates to CASSLTGKTYEQYF.

This rearrangement joins TRBV7-8 to TRBJ1-1, with TRBD1 as a possible D gene (6 bases). The ends were cut back, 4 bases at V and 6 bases at J, with 12 bases in the middle. This CDR3 is built from 13 residues. Germline lookup yields CDR1 SGHVS and CDR2 FQNEAQ. The CDR3 loop reads CASSSNRESEAFF. DNA of the CDR3: TGTGCCAGCAGCTCTAACAGGGAATCTGAAGCTTTCTTT.

This chain connects TRBV7-2 to TRBJ1-5; tentatively, D is TRBD1 (6 bases). Germline assignment: CDR1 SGHTA and CDR2 FQGNSA. Trimming took 5 bases from V and 2 from J, leaving 10 bases between them. The CDR3 is 14 amino acids. CDR3 protein: CASSQGSGNQPQHF. The CDR3 region has the DNA TGTGCCAGCAGCCAGGGGAGTGGCAATCAGCCCCAGCATTTT. The full variable domain, completed using reference TRBV7-2 and TRBJ1-5, is GAGVSQSPSNKVTEKGKDVELRCDPISGHTALYWYRQSLGQGLEFLIYFQGNSAPDKSGLPSDRFSAERTGGSVSTLTIQRTQQEDSAVYLCASSQGSGNQPQHFGDGTRLSIL.

J is TRBJ1-6 and V is TRBV7-2; TRBD1 matches 9 bases. This CDR3 has 14 residues. Germline V gene lookup returns CDR1 SGHTA and CDR2 FQGNSA. Trimming removed 6 bases from V and 10 bases from J; junction bases left unmatched: 7. The chain's CDR3 is CASSSGTGKSPLHF. The CDR3 DNA follows: TGTGCCAGCAGTTCCGGGACAGGGAAGTCACCCCTCCACTTT.

The chain joins TRBV5-4 to TRBJ2-7; D unclear. This CDR3 is 11 amino acids long. Germline V gene data show CDR1 as SGHNT and CDR2 as YYREEE (reference sequence). V shed 0 bases and J shed 3 bases, with 1 base lying between them. The chain's CDR3 is CASSLDYEQYF. The DNA for the CDR3 is TGTGCCAGCAGCTTGGACTACGAGCAGTACTTC. Filled out from reference TRBV5-4 and TRBJ2-7, the complete variable domain reads ETGVTQSPTHLIKTRGQQVTLRCSSQSGHNTVSWYQQALGQGPQFIFQYYREEENGRGNFPPRFSGLQFPNYSSELNVNALELDDSALYLCASSLDYEQYFGPGTRLTVT.

This rearrangement joins TRBV4-1 to TRBJ1-4, with TRBD1 matching over 7 bases. With V trimmed by 4 bases and J by 9 bases, 11 bases remained unmatched. CDR3 size: 15 residues. From germline, CDR1 is MGHRA and CDR2 YSYEKL. The DNA for the CDR3 is TGCGCCAGCAGCCCCCAGGGGGGGGAATTGAAAAAACTGTTTTTT. Residues: CASSPQGGELKKLFF.

V gene TRBV27 combines with J gene TRBJ1-5; D might be TRBD1 (5 bases). Deletions cut 2 bases from V and 3 bases from J, with 8 bases between. CDR3 length equals 14 residues. In germline, CDR1 is MNHEY, CDR2 SMNVEV (reference sequence). CDR3 amino acids: CASSLGAFNQPQHF. CDR3 nucleotides: TGTGCCAGCAGTTTAGGGGCATTCAATCAGCCCCAGCATTTT.

The gene calls are TRBV29-1 and TRBJ2-1; D possibly matches TRBD1 or TRBD2 (5 bases each). The CDR3 loop spans 16 amino acids. V was clipped by 1 base and J by 3 bases, with 16 bases between them. CDR1 and CDR2 from the germline V gene are SQVTM and ANQGSEA. CDR3 DNA sequence: TGCAGCGTTGAAGCGGGACCGGCTGGGCTCTACAATGAGCAGTTCTTC. It translates to CSVEAGPAGLYNEQFF.

This clone came up once. This chain uses TRBV7-2 with TRBJ2-2; TRBD2 might be the D (5 bases). Germline V gene lookup returns CDR1 SGHTA and CDR2 FQGNSA. This CDR3 is 15 amino acids long. Trimming left V 2 bases short and J 4 bases short, with 11 bases between. The DNA for the CDR3 is TGTGCCAGCAGCTTACTAGCTTCAGGCACCGGGGAGCTGTTTTTT. Translated, it gives CASSLLASGTGELFF.

The J gene is TRBJ2-2, the V gene TRBV23-1, with 7 bases fitting TRBD1. TRBV23-1 falls under the ORF class, with uncertain function. The J segment lost 4 bases and the V segment lost 8 bases, leaving 10 bases of the junction unmatched. This CDR3 is 15 amino acids long. The CDR3 DNA follows: TGCGCCAGCTCATGGGGACAGTCTTTCACCGGGGAGCTGTTTTTT. Protein: CASSWGQSFTGELFF.

The V gene is TRBV18, the J gene TRBJ2-1; 12 bases align to TRBD2. Germline V gene sequence: CDR1 KGHSH, CDR2 LQKENI. The junction had 3 bases not matched to a gene; V was cut back by 3 bases and J by 6 bases. This CDR3 region has 15 residues. The CDR3 region is CASSPGLAGANEQFF. CDR3 nucleotides: TGTGCCAGCTCACCGGGACTAGCGGGTGCCAATGAGCAGTTCTTC.

The chain is built from TRBV10-3 and TRBJ2-7, with D possibly TRBD2 on 7 matching bases. CDR1 and CDR2 (germline): ENHRY, SYGVKD. The CDR3 sequence is 16 residues long. V lost 7 bases to trimming and J lost 7 bases, with 26 bases between them. The CDR3 DNA sequence: TGTGCCATCACCCATAAATCCCTAGCGGAGAGGGGGGAGCAGTACTTC. Protein: CAITHKSLAERGEQYF.